The text below deals with one T cell receptor beta chain. What it recognizes is unknown. The authors reverse transcribed all of the isolated RNA, so sequencing captured expressed TCRB transcripts. Using immunoSEQ multiplex PCR, the repertoire was profiled, and TCRdb retains in-frame clones only, with some absent. Of about 99,000 clones listed, under 30% are singletons. This entry belongs to a study of beta chain features in type 1 diabetes. About the study: In age, gender and cell yields, patients were similar to healthy donors. General study points: Shortening that was moderate but significant affected the TCRB CDR3s of Type 1 diabetes patients in all four CD4+ subsets.

The CDR3 consists of 14 residues. CDR1 and CDR2 from the germline V gene are SGHRS and YFSETQ. With 3 bases clipped from V and 5 bases from J, the junction kept 6 bases outside the gene matches. This TCR derives from a woman under 30 with type 1 diabetes. The sequenced material came from central memory CD4+ T cells from blood. The chain links TRBV5-1 to TRBJ2-5, with TRBD1 identical over 8 bases. This CDR3 is CASSSTGAGETQYF. CDR3 DNA sequence: TGCGCCAGCAGCTCGACAGGGGCTGGGGAGACCCAGTACTTC.